The 31 T cell receptor beta chains given below trace back to one sample, sequenced in a study of cytomegalovirus exposure and HLA in healthy donors. Clones were sequenced by immunoSEQ multiplex PCR, and TCRdb holds only the in-frame ones, with some missing. Of approximately 190,000 clones in the sample, 80% to 90% were seen once. The specimen sequenced was PBMCs. These TCRs come from a woman in her thirties in good health and CMV-seropositive.

The rearrangement joins TRBV15 to TRBJ1-5; 7 bases map to TRBD1. Trimming took 6 bases from V and 0 from J; bases not matched to a gene: 5. The germline gives CDR1 LNHNV, CDR2 YYDKDF (reference sequence). The CDR3 covers 15 residues. The CDR3 spells CATRRDSYSNQPQHF. Here the CDR3 DNA reads TGTGCCACCAGGAGGGACAGTTATAGCAATCAGCCCCAGCATTTT.

In its sample, this clone was seen once. The CDR3 DNA reads TGTGCCAGCAGCCGGTATAAGGGGTCAGATACGCAGTATTTT. Amino acid sequence: CASSRYKGSDTQYF. The chain carries TRBV28 and TRBJ2-3; D may be TRBD1 (5 bases). Germline CDR1 reads MDHEN; CDR2 reads SYDVKM. CDR3 length: 14 residues. Trimming left V 6 bases short and J 4 bases short, with 14 bases between.

This chain uses TRBV11-2 with TRBJ2-5; no reliable D call. The ends were cut back, 6 bases at V and 0 bases at J, with 8 bases in the middle. The CDR3 contains 13 residues. Germline CDR1 reads SGHAT; CDR2 reads FQNNGV. CDR3 sequence: CASRRSHQETQYF. The CDR3 DNA sequence: TGTGCCAGCAGGCGGAGTCACCAAGAGACCCAGTACTTC.

The J gene is TRBJ1-4, the V gene TRBV28, with TRBD1 identical over 7 bases. After removal of 6 bases from V and 12 bases from J, the junction contained 10 bases not matched to a gene. Germline V gene data show CDR1 as MDHEN and CDR2 as SYDVKM. The CDR3 contains 13 residues. The CDR3 nucleotides are TGTGCCAGCAGCCTTTTGGGGACAGAAGAACTGTTTTTT. It codes for CASSLLGTEELFF.

This clone was seen only once. This chain links TRBV18 with TRBJ1-4; D ambiguous. CDR3 size: 16 residues. V was trimmed by 2 bases and J by 4 bases, leaving 14 bases between them. Germline loops: CDR1 KGHSH, CDR2 LQKENI. The CDR3 spells CASSPSLAAINEKLFF. The CDR3 DNA sequence: TGTGCCAGCTCACCATCCTTGGCGGCAATTAATGAAAAACTGTTTTTT.

J is TRBJ2-2 and V is TRBV18; 7 nucleotides line up with TRBD2. Trimming removed 2 bases from V and 4 bases from J; junction bases left unmatched: 10. The CDR3 loop spans 17 amino acids. The germline gives CDR1 KGHSH, CDR2 LQKENI. CDR3 loop: CASSPASGSSGTGELFF. The DNA for the CDR3 is TGTGCCAGCTCACCAGCTAGCGGCTCCTCTGGCACCGGGGAGCTGTTTTTT.

This chain connects TRBV5-1 to TRBJ1-1, with no clear D. CDR3 size: 13 residues. Trimming took off 0 bases at V and 1 base at J, with 4 bases between the two ends. The germline V gene has CDR1 SGHRS and CDR2 YFSETQ. Here the CDR3 reads CASSLASNTEAFF. The CDR3 nucleotides are TGCGCCAGCAGCTTGGCCTCGAACACTGAAGCTTTCTTT.

The chain uses TRBV19 and TRBJ2-6; possibly TRBD1 for D (5 bases). Trimming removed 1 base at V and 2 bases at J, with 6 bases between. The CDR3 extends over 15 amino acids. CDR1 and CDR2 from the germline V gene are LNHDA and SQIVND (reference sequence). CDR3 bases: TGTGCCAGTAGTATAGGGGGCGCTGGGGCCAACGTCCTGACTTTC. This translates into CASSIGGAGANVLTF.

This chain connects TRBV6-1 to TRBJ1-1; tentative D call: TRBD1 (6 bases). Germline values: CDR1 MNHNS, CDR2 SASEGT. This CDR3 region has 13 residues. V shed 7 bases and J shed 10 bases, with 19 bases lying between them. CDR3 in amino acids: CASMFGTSKIAFF. DNA for the CDR3: TGTGCCAGCATGTTCGGGACAAGCAAGATAGCTTTCTTT.

V usage is TRBV6-5 and J usage is TRBJ2-7; a weak D match, TRBD1 (6 bases). The CDR3 spans 15 residues. The germline CDR1 and CDR2 sequences are MNHEY and SVGAGI. The V gene lost 2 bases and the J gene lost 2 bases, with 13 bases spanning the gap. The CDR3 coding sequence is TGTGCCAGCAGTTACCAAGACAGGAGACCCTACGAGCAGTACTTC. As protein: CASSYQDRRPYEQYF.

This sequence joins TRBV7-9 and TRBJ2-2, with D possibly matching TRBD2 (6 bases). V was cut by 5 bases and J by 6 bases, with 19 bases left in between. The CDR3 has 16 residues. The germline gives CDR1 SEHNR, CDR2 FQNEAQ (reference sequence). The chain's CDR3 is CASSISGTQGSGELFF. CDR3 DNA: TGTGCCAGCAGCATCTCCGGGACTCAAGGCTCCGGGGAGCTGTTTTTT.

The CDR3 DNA reads TGTGCCAGCAGTCCCGGACTAGCGGGACCCTCAAATGAGCAGTTCTTC. Translation gives CASSPGLAGPSNEQFF. The chain combines TRBV28 with TRBJ2-1, with TRBD2 identical over 12 bases. CDR3 length equals 16 residues. Germline CDR1 is MDHEN and CDR2 is SYDVKM. V was clipped by 5 bases and J by 7 bases; unmatched bases: 9.

The chain recombines TRBV19 with TRBJ1-2; D is uncertain. V lost 7 bases to trimming and J lost 5 bases, with 17 bases between them. The germline gives CDR1 LNHDA, CDR2 SQIVND (reference sequence). This CDR3 is built from 14 residues. In DNA, the CDR3 is TGTGCCAGTACTGTGGTGAGTGGGAGTTATGGCTACACCTTC. It is translated as CASTVVSGSYGYTF.

This rearrangement joins TRBV16 to TRBJ2-7, with D possibly matching TRBD2 (5 bases). CDR3 length equals 13 residues. V lost 3 bases and J lost 7, with 13 bases in between. CDR1 is KGHSY and CDR2 is FQNENV in the germline V gene. The CDR3 bases are TGTGCCAGCAGCCAGTCTGACTATGGGGAGCAGTACTTC. Protein: CASSQSDYGEQYF.

The sample holds a few counts of this clone. V gene TRBV5-6 combines with J gene TRBJ1-5; the D gene is possibly TRBD1 (6 bases). Germline lookup yields CDR1 SGHDT and CDR2 YYEEEE. The V gene lost 3 bases and the J gene lost 6 bases, with 16 bases spanning the gap. The CDR3 consists of 15 residues. The CDR3 is CASSSAGGAGQPQHF. The CDR3 DNA reads TGTGCCAGCAGCTCGGCCGGGGGGGCTGGTCAGCCCCAGCATTTT.

The chain's CDR3 is CASSFDRDSERFYGYTF. CDR3 in DNA: TGCGCCAGCAGCTTTGACCGGGACAGCGAGCGCTTCTATGGCTACACCTTC. The chain uses TRBV4-1 and TRBJ1-2; 7 bases line up with TRBD1. There are 17 residues in the CDR3. Germline V gene sequence: CDR1 MGHRA, CDR2 YSYEKL. The V gene end was trimmed by 5 bases and the J gene end by 4 bases; junction bases not matched to a gene: 16.

This rearrangement joins TRBV15 to TRBJ2-7; D is possibly TRBD1 (6 bases). The germline CDR1 and CDR2 sequences are LNHNV and YYDKDF (reference sequence). CDR3 length: 15 residues. The V end was cut by 0 bases, the J end by 4 bases, with 13 bases between. In DNA form, the CDR3 reads TGTGCCACCAGCAGAGATCTGGCACAGGGTTACGAGCAGTACTTC. This gives the protein CATSRDLAQGYEQYF. The full variable domain, in which reference TRBV15 and TRBJ2-7 provide the parts outside the CDR3, is DAMVIQNPRYQVTQFGKPVTLSCSQTLNHNVMYWYQQKSSQAPKLLFHYYDKDFNNEADTPDNFQSRRPNTSFCFLDIRSPGLGDTAMYLCATSRDLAQGYEQYFGPGTRLTVT.

V is TRBV25-1 and J is TRBJ2-7, with 8 bases fitting TRBD1. The germline CDR1 and CDR2 sequences are MGHDK and SYGVNS. The CDR3 covers 14 residues. J lost 3 bases, V lost 5 bases, and 6 bases had no gene match. CDR3 region: CASSRPGQVYEQYF. The CDR3 DNA is TGTGCCAGCAGTCGCCCGGGACAGGTCTACGAGCAGTACTTC.

The J gene is TRBJ2-7, the V gene TRBV7-8; the D gene is possibly TRBD2 (7 bases). Looked up from germline, CDR1 is SGHVS and CDR2 is FQNEAQ. V shed 3 bases and J shed 11 bases, with 17 bases lying between them. This CDR3 has 13 residues. CDR3 bases: TGTGCCAGCAGCTTCGACAGGTCCCGGGAGGAGTACTTC. Translated, it gives CASSFDRSREEYF.

The V call is TRBV9, the J call TRBJ2-1, with 7 bases aligning to TRBD2. CDR3 size: 17 residues. The germline CDR1 and CDR2 sequences are SGDLS and YYNGEE. V gave up 3 bases and J gave up 0 bases; unmatched junction bases: 9. CDR3 sequence: CASSAPLSGPSYNEQFF. In DNA, the CDR3 is TGTGCCAGCAGCGCCCCCCTTAGCGGGCCCTCCTACAATGAGCAGTTCTTC.

The chain carries TRBV7-2 and TRBJ2-3; TRBD2 agrees at 8 bases. The V gene end was trimmed by 4 bases and the J gene end by 0 bases; junction bases not matched to a gene: 6. Germline V gives CDR1 SGHTA, CDR2 FQGNSA. The CDR3 runs to 16 residues. CDR3 in amino acids: CASSYPSGPSTDTQYF. CDR3 in DNA: TGTGCCAGCAGCTATCCTAGCGGGCCTAGCACAGATACGCAGTATTTT.

The rearrangement uses TRBV28 and TRBJ2-7; D is perhaps TRBD2 (6 bases). Germline CDR1 and CDR2: MDHEN and SYDVKM. The CDR3 has 14 residues. V was shortened by 6 bases and J by 3 bases, with 15 bases between the two germline ends. The CDR3 loop is CASRSGGTDYEQYF. The CDR3 DNA sequence: TGTGCCAGCAGGTCCGGAGGGACTGACTACGAGCAGTACTTC.

The gene calls are TRBV2 and TRBJ2-6; D call uncertain. V lost 6 bases, J lost 1 base, and 10 bases lay in between. Germline assignment: CDR1 SNHLY and CDR2 FYNNEI. The CDR3 is made up of 15 amino acids. In DNA, the CDR3 is TGTGCCAGCAGCAAACACAAATCTGGGGCCAACGTCCTGACTTTC. It specifies CASSKHKSGANVLTF.

This sequence joins TRBV4-2 and TRBJ2-7, with D maybe TRBD2 (6 bases). The germline gives CDR1 LGHNA, CDR2 YNFKEQ. Between the trimmed V and J ends, which lost 0 bases and 1 base, there was a span of 13 bases. The CDR3 is 16 amino acids. CDR3 in DNA: TGTGCCAGCAGCCAAGATGGAGGGTCAAATTCCTACGAGCAGTACTTC. This gives the protein CASSQDGGSNSYEQYF.

J is TRBJ1-2 and V is TRBV5-4, with D unresolved. The germline V gene has CDR1 SGHNT and CDR2 YYREEE (reference sequence). The CDR3 is 13 residues long. Trimming removed 4 bases from V and 5 bases from J, with 12 bases in between. The CDR3 DNA follows: TGTGCCAGCAGCCTTGACAAGCAGTATGGCTACACCTTC. Its protein is CASSLDKQYGYTF.

This chain joins TRBV27 and TRBJ2-1, with a weak D call TRBD1 (6 bases). Trimming left V 5 bases short and J 4 bases short, with 21 bases between. This CDR3 region has 17 residues. Germline values: CDR1 MNHEY, CDR2 SMNVEV (reference sequence). CDR3 sequence: CASSLVRDNVAYNEQFF. CDR3 DNA: TGTGCCAGCAGTCTGGTACGGGACAATGTCGCGTACAATGAGCAGTTCTTC.

The rearrangement uses TRBV7-3 and TRBJ2-3, with 11 bases that match TRBD2. Germline CDR1 is SGHTA and CDR2 is FQGTGA. This CDR3 contains 16 residues. V shed 5 bases, J shed 2 bases, and the junction held 6 bases outside the gene matches. The DNA for the CDR3 is TGTGCCAGCAGCGCCCGACTAGCGGGACCCACAGATACGCAGTATTTT. Amino acids: CASSARLAGPTDTQYF.

This clone was picked up one time. The chain recombines TRBV11-2 with TRBJ2-7; D remains unclear. Looked up from germline, CDR1 is SGHAT and CDR2 is FQNNGV. The germline V and J ends were trimmed by 1 base and 4 bases, with 8 bases remaining between them. CDR3 length equals 13 residues. CDR3 amino acids: CASSLVGKYEQYF. The CDR3 DNA follows: TGTGCCAGCAGCTTAGTTGGCAAATACGAGCAGTACTTC.

This chain uses TRBV28 with TRBJ1-2; TRBD1 might be the D (6 bases). V gave up 5 bases and J gave up 8 bases, with 18 bases separating them. The CDR3 contains 14 residues. The germline V gene encodes CDR1 MDHEN and CDR2 SYDVKM. The CDR3 protein is CASSPQGRTGGYTF. Written as DNA, the CDR3 is TGTGCCAGCAGTCCCCAGGGGCGGACCGGAGGCTACACCTTC.

This rearrangement joins TRBV9 to TRBJ2-7; 9 bases map to TRBD1. V lost 4 bases, J lost 2 bases, and 4 bases stayed unmatched. The CDR3 is made up of 14 amino acids. Germline lookup yields CDR1 SGDLS and CDR2 YYNGEE. As DNA, the CDR3 is TGTGCCAGCAGCACAGGGGGCCCGACCTACGAGCAGTACTTC. Translation: CASSTGGPTYEQYF. Full variable domain (rest looked up from reference TRBV9 and TRBJ2-7): DSGVTQTPKHLITATGQRVTLRCSPRSGDLSVYWYQQSLDQGLQFLIQYYNGEERAKGNILERFSAQQFPDLHSELNLSSLELGDSALYFCASSTGGPTYEQYFGPGTRLTVT.

This clone was recorded only once. The J gene is TRBJ2-1, the V gene TRBV5-6; D ambiguous. The CDR3 runs 13 residues. The germline V gene encodes CDR1 SGHDT and CDR2 YYEEEE. Trimming removed 1 base from V and 7 bases from J, with 9 bases in between. The DNA of the CDR3 is TGTGCCAGCAGCTTGCCAGATAAGAATGAGCAGTTCTTC. It translates to CASSLPDKNEQFF.